This TCR beta chain originates from a study of blood T cell repertoires in COVID-19. Background on the study: The origin of the acute and convalescent COVID-19 samples was the United States, Italy and Spain. T cells, B-cell-depleted T cells, or PBMCs supplied cDNA or gDNA.

Methods used by the authors: Reference gene primers were amplified, and this amplification served to estimate nucleated cell counts. The assay was immunoSEQ multiplex PCR, and TCRdb's table has in-frame clones only and misses some. V, J and clone size are taken as reported in that table, and D and trimming were inferred from the DNA itself. The sample comprises tens of thousands of clones, roughly 80% of which are singletons, and about two fifths rests with the top ten. This CDR3 spans 11 amino acids. V was clipped by 5 bases and J by 5 bases, with 6 bases between them. Germline V lookup: CDR1 LGHNT, CDR2 FRNRAP. This clone was picked up one time.

The sequenced material came from peripheral blood. This TCR was sampled from a woman over 75 with acute or convalescent COVID-19. The V gene is TRBV12-5, the J gene TRBJ1-1; D is unresolved. In DNA, the CDR3 is TGTGCTAGTGGTCGCGGAACTGAAGCTTTCTTT. This translates into CASGRGTEAFF. Supplemented by reference TRBV12-5 and TRBJ1-1, the full variable domain reads DARVTQTPRHKVTEMGQEVTMRCQPILGHNTVFWYRQTMMQGLELLAYFRNRAPLDDSGMPKDRFSAEMPDATLATLKIQPSEPRDSAVYFCASGRGTEAFFGQGTRLTVV.